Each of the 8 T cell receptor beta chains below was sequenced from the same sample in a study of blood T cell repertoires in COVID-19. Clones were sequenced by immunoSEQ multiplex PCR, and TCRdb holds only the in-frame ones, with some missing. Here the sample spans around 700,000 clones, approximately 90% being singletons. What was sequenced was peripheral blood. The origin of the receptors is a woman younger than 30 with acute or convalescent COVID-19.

For the CDR3, the DNA is TGTGCCAGCAGCTTGGGGGGGACAGGCAACACTGAAGCTTTCTTT. This codes for CASSLGGTGNTEAFF. This chain links TRBV5-4 with TRBJ1-1, with 8 nucleotides matching TRBD1. V dropped 0 bases and J dropped 2; count of bases not matched to a gene: 3. CDR1 and CDR2 (germline): SGHNT, YYREEE (reference sequence). The CDR3 length is 15 residues.

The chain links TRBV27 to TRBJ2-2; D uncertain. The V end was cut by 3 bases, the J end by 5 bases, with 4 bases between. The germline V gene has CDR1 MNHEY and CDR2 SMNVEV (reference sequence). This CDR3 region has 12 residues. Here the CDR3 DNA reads TGTGCCAGCAGTTTCAGGACCGGGGAGCTGTTTTTT. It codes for CASSFRTGELFF.

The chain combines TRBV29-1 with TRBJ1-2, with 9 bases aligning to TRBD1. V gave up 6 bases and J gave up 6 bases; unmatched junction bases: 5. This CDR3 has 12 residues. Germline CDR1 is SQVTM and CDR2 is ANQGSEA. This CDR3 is CSVDRGFNGYTF. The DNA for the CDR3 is TGCAGCGTAGACAGGGGGTTTAATGGCTACACCTTC.

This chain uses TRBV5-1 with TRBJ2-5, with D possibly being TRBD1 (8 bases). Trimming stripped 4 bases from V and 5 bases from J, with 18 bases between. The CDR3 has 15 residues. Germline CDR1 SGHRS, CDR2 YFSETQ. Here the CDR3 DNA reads TGCGCCAGCAGCGGAACAGGGGGGGAGTTGGAGACCCAGTACTTC. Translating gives CASSGTGGELETQYF.

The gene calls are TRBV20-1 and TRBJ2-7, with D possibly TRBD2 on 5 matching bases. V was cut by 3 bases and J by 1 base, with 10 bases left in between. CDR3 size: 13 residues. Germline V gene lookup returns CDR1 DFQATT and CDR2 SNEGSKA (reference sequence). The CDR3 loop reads CSASGGESYEQYF. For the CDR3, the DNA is TGCAGTGCTAGTGGTGGGGAGTCCTACGAGCAGTACTTC.

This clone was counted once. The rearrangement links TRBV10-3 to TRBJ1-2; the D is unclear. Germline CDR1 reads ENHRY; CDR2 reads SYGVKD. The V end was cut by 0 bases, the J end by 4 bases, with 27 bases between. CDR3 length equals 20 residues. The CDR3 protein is CAISESPLRQVTKDSYGYTF. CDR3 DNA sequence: TGTGCCATCAGTGAGTCGCCCCTCCGCCAGGTCACCAAAGATAGCTATGGCTACACCTTC.

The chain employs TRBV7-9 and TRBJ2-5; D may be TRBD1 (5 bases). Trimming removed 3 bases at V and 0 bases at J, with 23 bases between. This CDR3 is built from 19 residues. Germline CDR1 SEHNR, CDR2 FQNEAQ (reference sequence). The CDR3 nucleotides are TGTGCCAGCAGCTTTGATGGCTTTGTCGAGACAGAGTACCAAGAGACCCAGTACTTC. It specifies CASSFDGFVETEYQETQYF. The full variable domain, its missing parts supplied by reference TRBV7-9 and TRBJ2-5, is DTGVSQNPRHKITKRGQNVTFRCDPISEHNRLYWYRQTLGQGPEFLTYFQNEAQLEKSRLLSDRFSAERPKGSFSTLEIQRTEQGDSAMYLCASSFDGFVETEYQETQYFGPGTRLLVL.

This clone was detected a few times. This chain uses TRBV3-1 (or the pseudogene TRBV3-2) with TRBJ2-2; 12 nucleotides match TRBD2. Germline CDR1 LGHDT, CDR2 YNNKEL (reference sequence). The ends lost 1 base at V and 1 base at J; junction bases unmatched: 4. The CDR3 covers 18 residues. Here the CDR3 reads CASSQASGGAWNTGELFF. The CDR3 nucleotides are TGTGCCAGCAGCCAAGCTAGCGGGGGGGCTTGGAACACCGGGGAGCTGTTTTTT.